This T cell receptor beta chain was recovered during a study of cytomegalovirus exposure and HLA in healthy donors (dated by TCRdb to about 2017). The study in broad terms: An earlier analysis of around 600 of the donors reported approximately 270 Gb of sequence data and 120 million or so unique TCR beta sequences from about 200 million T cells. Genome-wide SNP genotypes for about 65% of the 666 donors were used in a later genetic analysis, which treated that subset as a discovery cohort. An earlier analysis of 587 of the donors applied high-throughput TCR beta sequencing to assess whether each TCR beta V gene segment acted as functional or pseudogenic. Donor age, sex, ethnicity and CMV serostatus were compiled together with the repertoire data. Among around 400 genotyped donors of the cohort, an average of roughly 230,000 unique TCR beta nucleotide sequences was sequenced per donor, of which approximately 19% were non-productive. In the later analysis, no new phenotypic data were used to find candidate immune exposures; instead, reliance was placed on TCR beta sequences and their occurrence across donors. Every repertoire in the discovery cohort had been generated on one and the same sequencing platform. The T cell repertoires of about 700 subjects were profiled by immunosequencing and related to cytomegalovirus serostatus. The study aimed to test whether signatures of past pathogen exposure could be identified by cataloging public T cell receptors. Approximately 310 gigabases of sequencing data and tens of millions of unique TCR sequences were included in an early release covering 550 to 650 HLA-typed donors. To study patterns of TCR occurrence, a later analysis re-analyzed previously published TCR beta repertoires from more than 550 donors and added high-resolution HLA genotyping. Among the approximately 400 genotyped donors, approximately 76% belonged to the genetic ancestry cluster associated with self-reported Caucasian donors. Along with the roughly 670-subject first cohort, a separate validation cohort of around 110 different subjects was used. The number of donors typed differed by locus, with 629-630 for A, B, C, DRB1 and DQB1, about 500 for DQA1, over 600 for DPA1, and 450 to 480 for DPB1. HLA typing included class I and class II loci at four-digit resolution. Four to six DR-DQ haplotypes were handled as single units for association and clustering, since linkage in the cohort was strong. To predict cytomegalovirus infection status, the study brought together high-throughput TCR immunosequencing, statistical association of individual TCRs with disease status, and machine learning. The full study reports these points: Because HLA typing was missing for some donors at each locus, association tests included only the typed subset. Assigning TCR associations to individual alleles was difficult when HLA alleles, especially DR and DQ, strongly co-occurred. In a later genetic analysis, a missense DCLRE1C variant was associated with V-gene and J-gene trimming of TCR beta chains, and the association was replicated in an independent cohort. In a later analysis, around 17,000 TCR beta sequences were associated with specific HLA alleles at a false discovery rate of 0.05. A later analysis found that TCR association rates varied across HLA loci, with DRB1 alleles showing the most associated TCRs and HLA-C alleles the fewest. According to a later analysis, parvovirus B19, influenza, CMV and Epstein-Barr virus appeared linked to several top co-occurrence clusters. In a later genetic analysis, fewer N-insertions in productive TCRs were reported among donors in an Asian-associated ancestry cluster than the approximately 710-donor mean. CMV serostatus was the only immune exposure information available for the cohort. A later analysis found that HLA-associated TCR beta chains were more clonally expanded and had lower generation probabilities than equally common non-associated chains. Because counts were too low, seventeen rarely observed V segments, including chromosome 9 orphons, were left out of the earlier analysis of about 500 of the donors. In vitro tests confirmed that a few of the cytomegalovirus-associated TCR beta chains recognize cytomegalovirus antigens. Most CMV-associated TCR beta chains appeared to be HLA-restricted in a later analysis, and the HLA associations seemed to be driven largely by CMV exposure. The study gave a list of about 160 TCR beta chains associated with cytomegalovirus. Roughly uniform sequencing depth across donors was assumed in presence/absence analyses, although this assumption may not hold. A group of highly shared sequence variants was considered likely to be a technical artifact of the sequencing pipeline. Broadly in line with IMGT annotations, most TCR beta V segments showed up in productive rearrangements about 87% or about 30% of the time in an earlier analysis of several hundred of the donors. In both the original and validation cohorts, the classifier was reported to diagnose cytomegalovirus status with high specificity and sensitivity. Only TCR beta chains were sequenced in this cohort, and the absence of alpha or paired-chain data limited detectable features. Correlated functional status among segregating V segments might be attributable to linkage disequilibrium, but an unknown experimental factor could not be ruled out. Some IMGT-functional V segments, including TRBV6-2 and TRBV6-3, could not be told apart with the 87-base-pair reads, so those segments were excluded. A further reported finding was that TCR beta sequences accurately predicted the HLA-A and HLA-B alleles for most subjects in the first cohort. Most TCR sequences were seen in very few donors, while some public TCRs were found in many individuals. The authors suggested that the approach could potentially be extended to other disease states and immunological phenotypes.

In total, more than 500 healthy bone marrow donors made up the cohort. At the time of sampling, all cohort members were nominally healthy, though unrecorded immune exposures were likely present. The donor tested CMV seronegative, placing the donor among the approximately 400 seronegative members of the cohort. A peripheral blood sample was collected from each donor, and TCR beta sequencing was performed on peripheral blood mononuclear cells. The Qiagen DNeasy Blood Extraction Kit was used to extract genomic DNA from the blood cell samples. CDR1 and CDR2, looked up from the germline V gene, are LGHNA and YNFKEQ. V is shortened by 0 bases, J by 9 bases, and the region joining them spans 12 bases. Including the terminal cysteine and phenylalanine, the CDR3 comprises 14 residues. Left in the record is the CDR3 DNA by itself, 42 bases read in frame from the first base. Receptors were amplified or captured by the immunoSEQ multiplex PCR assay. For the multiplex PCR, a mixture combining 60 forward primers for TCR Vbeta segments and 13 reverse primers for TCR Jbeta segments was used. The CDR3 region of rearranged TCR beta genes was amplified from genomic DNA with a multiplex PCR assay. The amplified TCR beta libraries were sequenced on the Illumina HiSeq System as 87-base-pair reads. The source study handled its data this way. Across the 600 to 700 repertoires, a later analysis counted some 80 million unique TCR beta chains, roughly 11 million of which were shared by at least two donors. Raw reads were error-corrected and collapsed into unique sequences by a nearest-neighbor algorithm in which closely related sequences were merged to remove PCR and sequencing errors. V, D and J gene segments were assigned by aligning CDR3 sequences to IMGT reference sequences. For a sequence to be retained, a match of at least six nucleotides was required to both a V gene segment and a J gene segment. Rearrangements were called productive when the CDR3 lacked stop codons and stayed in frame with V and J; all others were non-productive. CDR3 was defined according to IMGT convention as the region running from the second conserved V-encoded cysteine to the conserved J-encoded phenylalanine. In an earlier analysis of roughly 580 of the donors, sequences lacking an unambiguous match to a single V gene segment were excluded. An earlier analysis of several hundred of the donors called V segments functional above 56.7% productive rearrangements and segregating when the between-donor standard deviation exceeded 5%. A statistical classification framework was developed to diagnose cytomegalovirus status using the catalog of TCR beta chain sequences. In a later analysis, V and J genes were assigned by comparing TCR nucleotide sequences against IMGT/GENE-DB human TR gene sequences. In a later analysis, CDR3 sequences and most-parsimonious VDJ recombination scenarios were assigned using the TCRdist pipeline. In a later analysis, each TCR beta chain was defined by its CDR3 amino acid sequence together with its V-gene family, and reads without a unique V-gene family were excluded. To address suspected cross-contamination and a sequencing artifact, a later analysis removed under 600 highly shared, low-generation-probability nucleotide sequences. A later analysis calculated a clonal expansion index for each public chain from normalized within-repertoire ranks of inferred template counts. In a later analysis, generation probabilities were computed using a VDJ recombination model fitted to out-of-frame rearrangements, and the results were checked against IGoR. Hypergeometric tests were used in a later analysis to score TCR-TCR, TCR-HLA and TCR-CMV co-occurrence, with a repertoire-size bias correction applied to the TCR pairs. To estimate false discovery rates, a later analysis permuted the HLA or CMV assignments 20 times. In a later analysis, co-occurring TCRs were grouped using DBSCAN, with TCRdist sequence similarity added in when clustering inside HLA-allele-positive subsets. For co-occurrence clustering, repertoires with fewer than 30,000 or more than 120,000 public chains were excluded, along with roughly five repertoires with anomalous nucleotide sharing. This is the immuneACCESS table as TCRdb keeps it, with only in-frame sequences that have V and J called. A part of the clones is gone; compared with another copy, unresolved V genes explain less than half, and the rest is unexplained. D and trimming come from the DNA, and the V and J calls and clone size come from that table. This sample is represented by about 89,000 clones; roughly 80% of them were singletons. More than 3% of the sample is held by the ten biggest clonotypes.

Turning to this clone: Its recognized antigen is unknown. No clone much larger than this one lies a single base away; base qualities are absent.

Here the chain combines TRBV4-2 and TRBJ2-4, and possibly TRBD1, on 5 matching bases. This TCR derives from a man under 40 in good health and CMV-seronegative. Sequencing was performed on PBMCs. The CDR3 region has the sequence CASSQEDKKGIQYF. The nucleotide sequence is TGTGCCAGCAGCCAAGAGGACAAAAAGGGCATTCAGTACTTC.